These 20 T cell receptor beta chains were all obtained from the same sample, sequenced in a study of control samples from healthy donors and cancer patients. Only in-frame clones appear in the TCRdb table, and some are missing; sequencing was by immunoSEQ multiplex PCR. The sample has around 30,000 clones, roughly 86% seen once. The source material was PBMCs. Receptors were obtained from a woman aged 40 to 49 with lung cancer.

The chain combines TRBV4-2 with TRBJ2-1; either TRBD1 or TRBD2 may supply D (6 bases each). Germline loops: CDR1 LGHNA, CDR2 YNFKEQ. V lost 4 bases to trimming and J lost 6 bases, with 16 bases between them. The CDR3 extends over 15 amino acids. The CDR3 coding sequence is TGTGCCAGCAGCCCTAGGGGGGCCGGTGGCAATGAGCAGTTCTTC. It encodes CASSPRGAGGNEQFF.

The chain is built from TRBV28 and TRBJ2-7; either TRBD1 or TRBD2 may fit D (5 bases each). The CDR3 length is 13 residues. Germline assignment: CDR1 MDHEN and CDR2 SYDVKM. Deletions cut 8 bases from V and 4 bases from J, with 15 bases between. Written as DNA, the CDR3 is TGTGCCAGCCGGGACGGCGTGGGGTACGAGCAGTACTTC. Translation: CASRDGVGYEQYF.

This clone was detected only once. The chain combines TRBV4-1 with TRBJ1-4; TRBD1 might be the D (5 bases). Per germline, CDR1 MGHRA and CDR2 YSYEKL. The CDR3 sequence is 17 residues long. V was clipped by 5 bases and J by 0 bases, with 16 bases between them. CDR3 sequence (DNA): TGCGCCAGCAGCGACAGCTTAATGAGTGCAACTAATGAAAAACTGTTTTTT. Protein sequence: CASSDSLMSATNEKLFF.

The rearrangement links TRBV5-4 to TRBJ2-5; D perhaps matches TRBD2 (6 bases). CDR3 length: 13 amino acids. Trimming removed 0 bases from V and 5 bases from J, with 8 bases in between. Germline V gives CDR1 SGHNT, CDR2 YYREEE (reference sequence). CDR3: CASSLGGGETQYF. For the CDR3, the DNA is TGTGCCAGCAGCTTGGGAGGAGGGGAGACCCAGTACTTC.

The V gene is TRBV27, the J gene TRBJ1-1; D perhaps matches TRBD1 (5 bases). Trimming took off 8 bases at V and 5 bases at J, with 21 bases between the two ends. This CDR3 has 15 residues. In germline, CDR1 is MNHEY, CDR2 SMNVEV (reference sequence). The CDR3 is CASSAVGAARTEAFF. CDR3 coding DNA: TGTGCCAGCTCCGCTGTTGGGGCGGCGAGGACTGAAGCTTTCTTT.

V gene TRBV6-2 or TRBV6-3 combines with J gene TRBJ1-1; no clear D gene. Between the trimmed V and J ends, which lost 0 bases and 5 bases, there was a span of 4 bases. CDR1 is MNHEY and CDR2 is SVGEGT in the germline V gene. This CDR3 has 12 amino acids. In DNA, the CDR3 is TGTGCCAGCAGTTACTCGAGGACTGAAGCTTTCTTT. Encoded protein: CASSYSRTEAFF.

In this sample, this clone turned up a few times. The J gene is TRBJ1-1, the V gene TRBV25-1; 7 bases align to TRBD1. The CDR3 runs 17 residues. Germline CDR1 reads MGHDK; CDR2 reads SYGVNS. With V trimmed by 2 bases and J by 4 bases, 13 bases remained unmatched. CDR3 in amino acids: CASSEKQGWNRVTEAFF. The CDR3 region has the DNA TGTGCCAGCAGTGAAAAACAGGGGTGGAATCGGGTCACTGAAGCTTTCTTT.

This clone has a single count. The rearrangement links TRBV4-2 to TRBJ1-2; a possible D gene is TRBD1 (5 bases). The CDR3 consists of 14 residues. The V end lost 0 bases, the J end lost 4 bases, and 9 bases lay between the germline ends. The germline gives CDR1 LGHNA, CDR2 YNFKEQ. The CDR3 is CASSQDTGTYGYTF. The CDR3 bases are TGTGCCAGCAGCCAAGACACCGGGACCTATGGCTACACCTTC.

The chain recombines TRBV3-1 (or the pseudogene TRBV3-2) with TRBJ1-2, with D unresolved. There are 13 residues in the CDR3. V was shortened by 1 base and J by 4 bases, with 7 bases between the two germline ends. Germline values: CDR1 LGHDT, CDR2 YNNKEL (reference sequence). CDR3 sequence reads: CASSQGSSYGYTF. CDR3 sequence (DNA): TGTGCCAGCAGCCAAGGCAGCAGCTATGGCTACACCTTC.

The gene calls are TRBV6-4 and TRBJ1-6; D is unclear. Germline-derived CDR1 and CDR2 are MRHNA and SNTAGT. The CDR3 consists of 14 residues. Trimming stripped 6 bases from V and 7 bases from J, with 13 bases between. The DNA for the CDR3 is TGTGCCAGCAGCTCGGGTGTAGACAATTCACCCCTCCACTTT. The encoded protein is CASSSGVDNSPLHF.

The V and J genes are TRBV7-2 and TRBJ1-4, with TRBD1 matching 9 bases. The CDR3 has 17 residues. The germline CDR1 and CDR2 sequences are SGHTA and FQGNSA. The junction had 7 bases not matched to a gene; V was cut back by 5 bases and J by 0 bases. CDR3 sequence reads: CASSRSRDRATNEKLFF. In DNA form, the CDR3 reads TGTGCCAGCAGCCGGTCCCGGGACAGGGCAACTAATGAAAAACTGTTTTTT.

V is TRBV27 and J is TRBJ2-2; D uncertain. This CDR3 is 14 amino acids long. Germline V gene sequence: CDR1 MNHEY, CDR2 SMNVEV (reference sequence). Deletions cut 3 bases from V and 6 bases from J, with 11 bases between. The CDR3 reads CASSLGPVPGELFF. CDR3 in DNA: TGTGCCAGCAGTTTGGGCCCGGTTCCCGGGGAGCTGTTTTTT.

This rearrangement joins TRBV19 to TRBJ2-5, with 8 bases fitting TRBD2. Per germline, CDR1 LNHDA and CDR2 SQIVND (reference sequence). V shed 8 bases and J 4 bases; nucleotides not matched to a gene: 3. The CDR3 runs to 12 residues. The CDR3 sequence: CASGGLGETQYF. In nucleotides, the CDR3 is TGTGCCAGTGGGGGACTAGGAGAGACCCAGTACTTC.

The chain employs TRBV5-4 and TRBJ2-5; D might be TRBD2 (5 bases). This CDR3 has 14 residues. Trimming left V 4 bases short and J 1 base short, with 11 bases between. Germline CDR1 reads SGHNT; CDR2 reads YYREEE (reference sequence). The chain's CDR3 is CASSPGLPQETQYF. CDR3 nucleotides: TGTGCCAGCAGCCCCGGACTCCCCCAAGAGACCCAGTACTTC.

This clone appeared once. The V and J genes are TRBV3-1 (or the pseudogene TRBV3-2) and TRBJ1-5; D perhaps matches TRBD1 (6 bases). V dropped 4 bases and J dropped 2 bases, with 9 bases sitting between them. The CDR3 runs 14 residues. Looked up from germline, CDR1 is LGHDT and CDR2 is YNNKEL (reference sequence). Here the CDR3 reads CASSPGQRNQPQHF. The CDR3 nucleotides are TGTGCCAGCAGCCCAGGACAGCGCAATCAGCCCCAGCATTTT.

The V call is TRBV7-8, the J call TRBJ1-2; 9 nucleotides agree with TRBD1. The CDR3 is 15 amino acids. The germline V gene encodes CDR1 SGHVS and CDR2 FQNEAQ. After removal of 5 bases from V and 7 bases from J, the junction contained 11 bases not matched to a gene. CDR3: CASSGWTGEWGGYTF. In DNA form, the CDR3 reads TGTGCCAGCAGCGGTTGGACAGGGGAGTGGGGTGGCTACACCTTC. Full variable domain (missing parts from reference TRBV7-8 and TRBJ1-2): GAGVSQSPRYKVAKRGQDVALRCDPISGHVSLFWYQQALGQGPEFLTYFQNEAQLDKSGLPSDRFFAERPEGSVSTLKIQRTQQEDSAVYLCASSGWTGEWGGYTFGSGTRLTVV.

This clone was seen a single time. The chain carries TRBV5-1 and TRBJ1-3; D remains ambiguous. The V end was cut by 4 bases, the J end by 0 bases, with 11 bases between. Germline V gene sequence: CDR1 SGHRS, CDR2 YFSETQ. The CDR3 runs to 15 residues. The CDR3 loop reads CASSATTSSGNTIYF. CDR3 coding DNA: TGCGCCAGCAGCGCTACAACTTCCTCTGGAAACACCATATATTTT.

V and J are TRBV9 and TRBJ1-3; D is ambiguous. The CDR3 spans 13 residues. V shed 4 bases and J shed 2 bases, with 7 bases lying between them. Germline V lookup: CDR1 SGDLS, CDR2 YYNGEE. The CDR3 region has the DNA TGTGCCAGCAGCCCTCCAACTGGAAACACCATATATTTT. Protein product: CASSPPTGNTIYF.

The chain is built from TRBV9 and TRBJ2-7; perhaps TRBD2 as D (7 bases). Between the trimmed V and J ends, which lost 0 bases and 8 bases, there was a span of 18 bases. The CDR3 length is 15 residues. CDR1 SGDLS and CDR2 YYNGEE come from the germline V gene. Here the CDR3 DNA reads TGTGCCAGCAGCGTAGAGGCAGGGGACTACGTCAAGCAGTACTTC. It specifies CASSVEAGDYVKQYF. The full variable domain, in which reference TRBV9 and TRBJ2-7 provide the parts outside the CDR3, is DSGVTQTPKHLITATGQRVTLRCSPRSGDLSVYWYQQSLDQGLQFLIQYYNGEERAKGNILERFSAQQFPDLHSELNLSSLELGDSALYFCASSVEAGDYVKQYFGPGTRLTVT.

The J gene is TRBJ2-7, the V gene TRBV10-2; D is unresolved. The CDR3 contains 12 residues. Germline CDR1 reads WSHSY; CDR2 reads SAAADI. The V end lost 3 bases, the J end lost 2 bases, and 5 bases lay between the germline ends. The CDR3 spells CASSEDTYEQYF. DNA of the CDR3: TGCGCCAGCAGTGAAGACACCTACGAGCAGTACTTC.